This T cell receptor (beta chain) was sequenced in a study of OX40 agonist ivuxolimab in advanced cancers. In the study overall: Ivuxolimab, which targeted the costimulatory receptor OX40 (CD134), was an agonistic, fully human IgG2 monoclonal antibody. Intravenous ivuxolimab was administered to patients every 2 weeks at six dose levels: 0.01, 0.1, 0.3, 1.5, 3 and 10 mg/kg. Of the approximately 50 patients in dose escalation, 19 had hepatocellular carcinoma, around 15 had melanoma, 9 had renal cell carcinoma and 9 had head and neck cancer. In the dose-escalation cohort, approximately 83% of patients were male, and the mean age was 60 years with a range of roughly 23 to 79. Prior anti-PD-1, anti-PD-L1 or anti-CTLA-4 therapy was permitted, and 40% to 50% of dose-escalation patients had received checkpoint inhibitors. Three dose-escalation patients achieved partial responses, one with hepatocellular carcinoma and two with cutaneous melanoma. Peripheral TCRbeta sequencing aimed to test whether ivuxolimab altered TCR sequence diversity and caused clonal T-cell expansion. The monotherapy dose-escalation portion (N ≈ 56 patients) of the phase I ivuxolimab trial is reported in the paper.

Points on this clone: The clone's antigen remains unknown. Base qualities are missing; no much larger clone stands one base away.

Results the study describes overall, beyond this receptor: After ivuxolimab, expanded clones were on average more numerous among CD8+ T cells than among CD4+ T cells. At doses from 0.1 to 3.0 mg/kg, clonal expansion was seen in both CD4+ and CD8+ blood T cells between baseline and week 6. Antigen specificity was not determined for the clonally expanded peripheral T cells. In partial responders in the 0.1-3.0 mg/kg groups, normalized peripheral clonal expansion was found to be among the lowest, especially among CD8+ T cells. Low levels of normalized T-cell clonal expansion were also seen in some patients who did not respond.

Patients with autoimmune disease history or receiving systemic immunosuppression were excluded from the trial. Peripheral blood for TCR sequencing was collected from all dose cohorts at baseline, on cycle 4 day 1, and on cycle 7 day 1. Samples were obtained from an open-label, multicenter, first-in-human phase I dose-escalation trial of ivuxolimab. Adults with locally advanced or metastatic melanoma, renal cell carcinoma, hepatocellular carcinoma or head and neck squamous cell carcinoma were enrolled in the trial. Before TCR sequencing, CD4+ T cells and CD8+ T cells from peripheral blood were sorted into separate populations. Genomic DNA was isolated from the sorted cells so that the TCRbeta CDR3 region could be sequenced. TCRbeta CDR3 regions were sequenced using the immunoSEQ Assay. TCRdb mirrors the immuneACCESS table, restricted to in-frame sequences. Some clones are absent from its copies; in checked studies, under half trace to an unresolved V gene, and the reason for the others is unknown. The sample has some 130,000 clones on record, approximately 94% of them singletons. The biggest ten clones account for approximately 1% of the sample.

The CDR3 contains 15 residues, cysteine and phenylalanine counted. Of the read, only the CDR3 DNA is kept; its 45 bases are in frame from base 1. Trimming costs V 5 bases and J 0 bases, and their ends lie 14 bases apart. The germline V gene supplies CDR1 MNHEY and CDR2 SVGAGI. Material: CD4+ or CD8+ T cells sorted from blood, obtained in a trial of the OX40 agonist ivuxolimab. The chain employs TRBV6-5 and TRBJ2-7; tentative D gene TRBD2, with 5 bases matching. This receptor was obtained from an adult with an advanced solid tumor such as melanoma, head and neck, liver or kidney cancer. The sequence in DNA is TGTGCCAGCAGTACCGGGGATGCTAACTCCTACGAGCAGTACTTC. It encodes CASSTGDANSYEQYF.